The 26 T cell receptor beta chains below come from one sample, sequenced in a study of T cells after yellow fever vaccination. Using its own MiXCR run on the 5' RACE reads, TCRdb lists one record per CDR3 protein. The data hold around 590,000 distinct CDR3 sequences, with 9% to 15% observed a single time. The sequencing used PBMCs, collected on the day of the yellow fever booster vaccination. These receptors came from a man aged 30 to 39 who received the YFV17D yellow fever vaccine.

The V gene is TRBV28, the J gene TRBJ2-1; maybe TRBD2 (5 bases). The germline V and J ends were trimmed by 5 bases and 9 bases, with 23 bases remaining between them. The length of the CDR3 is 16 residues. Germline CDR1 MDHEN, CDR2 SYDVKM. The CDR3 nucleotides read TGTGCCAGCAGTGTTATGACGGGAAGACGAGGAAGTGAGCAGTTCTTC. As protein: CASSVMTGRRGSEQFF.

This rearrangement joins TRBV9 to TRBJ2-5; D unresolved. The CDR3 totals 14 residues. Between the trimmed V and J ends, which lost 0 bases and 3 bases, there was a span of 9 bases. Germline V lookup: CDR1 SGDLS, CDR2 YYNGEE. The CDR3 loop is CASSVGVGKETQYF. In DNA form, the CDR3 reads TGTGCCAGCAGCGTAGGGGTAGGGAAAGAGACCCAGTACTTC.

The chain links TRBV6-2 or TRBV6-3 to TRBJ2-7, with 8 nucleotides matching TRBD1. This CDR3 has 13 residues. V was pared by 7 bases and J by 7 bases, with 9 bases of the junction left unmatched. From germline, CDR1 is MNHEY and CDR2 SVGEGT. The CDR3 DNA reads TGTGCCAGCAACAGGGACAGGTCGGGGGAGCAGTACTTC. This translates into CASNRDRSGEQYF.

This clonotype was recorded a few times. J is TRBJ2-5 and V is TRBV27, with a tentative D call TRBD2 (6 bases). CDR1 is MNHEY, CDR2 SMNVEV, per germline (reference sequence). Trimming removed 8 bases from V and 2 bases from J, with 9 bases in between. CDR3 length: 12 amino acids. The CDR3 is CASGDFQETQYF. The CDR3 DNA reads TGTGCCAGCGGGGACTTTCAAGAGACCCAGTACTTC.

The chain combines TRBV15 with TRBJ2-5; 10 bases match TRBD1. V shed 5 bases and J 2 bases; nucleotides not matched to a gene: 5. Looked up from germline, CDR1 is LNHNV and CDR2 is YYDKDF (reference sequence). The CDR3 totals 15 residues. The CDR3 loop reads CATSQDRGRQETQYF. Written as DNA, the CDR3 is TGTGCCACCAGCCAGGACAGGGGGAGACAAGAGACCCAGTACTTC.

This clonotype was counted between two and nine times. This chain joins TRBV20-1 and TRBJ2-3; TRBD1 matches 7 bases. The V gene end was trimmed by 6 bases and the J gene end by 9 bases; junction bases not matched to a gene: 9. Germline values: CDR1 DFQATT, CDR2 SNEGSKA (reference sequence). This CDR3 region has 12 residues. CDR3 residues: CSATIAGGTQYF. DNA of the CDR3: TGCAGTGCCACCATTGCAGGGGGAACGCAGTATTTT.

This clonotype came up a few times. The chain is built from TRBV6-5 and TRBJ2-1; tentatively, D is TRBD2 (5 bases). CDR3 length: 15 amino acids. Per the germline V gene, CDR1 is MNHEY and CDR2 is SVGAGI. Trimming stripped 2 bases from V and 1 base from J, with 9 bases between. This CDR3 reads CASSYRTPSYNEQFF. CDR3 DNA sequence: TGTGCCAGCAGTTACCGGACTCCGTCCTACAATGAGCAGTTCTTC.

This clonotype was seen more than once but under ten times. The CDR3 DNA sequence: TGTGCCAGCAGCGTAGTGGCCAGCCCCGGGGAGCAGTTCTTC. Its protein product is CASSVVASPGEQFF. V and J are TRBV9 and TRBJ2-1; D gene ambiguous. Germline V CDR1 and CDR2: SGDLS, YYNGEE. This CDR3 is 14 amino acids long. V gave up 0 bases and J gave up 10 bases, with 14 bases separating them.

V usage is TRBV6-5 and J usage is TRBJ1-1; D not resolved. CDR1 and CDR2 from the germline V gene are MNHEY and SVGAGI. Trimming pared 0 bases from V and 6 bases from J, leaving 11 bases between. The CDR3 length is 14 residues. The CDR3 DNA is TGTGCCAGCAGTTACTCGGAATTGAATCCTGAAGCTTTCTTT. Protein product: CASSYSELNPEAFF.

The V and J genes are TRBV19 and TRBJ2-1, with D perhaps TRBD1 (6 bases). From germline, CDR1 is LNHDA and CDR2 SQIVND (reference sequence). V was cut by 8 bases and J by 5 bases, with 25 bases left in between. The CDR3 is 17 residues long. CDR3 sequence reads: CASQSARGGGAHNEQFF. In nucleotides, the CDR3 is TGTGCCAGTCAATCCGCCAGGGGTGGGGGTGCGCACAATGAGCAGTTCTTC. Based on the CDR3 plus reference TRBV19 and TRBJ2-1, the full variable domain is DGGITQSPKYLFRKEGQNVTLSCEQNLNHDAMYWYRQDPGQGLRLIYYSQIVNDFQKGDIAEGYSVSREKKESFPLTVTSAQKNPTAFYLCASQSARGGGAHNEQFFGPGTRLTVL.

This clonotype was counted only a few times. V usage is TRBV20-1 and J usage is TRBJ1-1; TRBD1 matches at 10 bases. V dropped 5 bases and J dropped 7; count of bases not matched to a gene: 16. The germline V gene has CDR1 DFQATT and CDR2 SNEGSKA (reference sequence). The CDR3 runs to 16 residues. The CDR3 sequence is CSALRAGTGVLGEAFF. The CDR3 DNA reads TGCAGTGCTTTAAGAGCCGGGACAGGGGTTTTAGGTGAAGCTTTCTTT.

This clonotype was seen a handful of times. This chain uses TRBV24-1 with TRBJ2-1; D ambiguous. V lost 3 bases and J lost 7, with 9 bases in between. Germline lookup yields CDR1 KGHDR and CDR2 SFDVKD. The CDR3 loop spans 13 amino acids. The CDR3 coding sequence is TGTGCCACCAGTGATCCCACTCTTAATGAGCAGTTCTTC. Protein: CATSDPTLNEQFF.

This clonotype was seen a handful of times. This chain links TRBV7-2 with TRBJ2-1; 9 bases agree with TRBD2. This CDR3 spans 11 amino acids. CDR1 is SGHTA, CDR2 FQGNSA, per germline. The V segment lost 8 bases and the J segment 13 bases; nucleotides outside the gene matches: 6. The CDR3 here is CASRLAGRQFF. As DNA, the CDR3 is TGTGCCAGCCGTCTAGCGGGAAGACAGTTCTTC.

This clonotype was counted many times. The CDR3 is CASSLVQGRETQYF. CDR3 coding DNA: TGTGCCAGCAGTTTAGTCCAGGGACGAGAGACCCAGTACTTC. The chain joins TRBV12-3 or TRBV12-4 to TRBJ2-5; TRBD1 or TRBD2 may be the D gene (5 bases each). V was pared by 1 base and J by 4 bases, with 10 bases between. The CDR3 is made up of 14 amino acids.

This clonotype was observed a handful of times. V and J are TRBV19 and TRBJ2-1, with 7 nucleotides matching TRBD1. V shed 4 bases, J shed 9 bases, and the junction held 9 bases outside the gene matches. CDR1 is LNHDA, CDR2 SQIVND, per germline (reference sequence). The CDR3 runs to 14 residues. Written as DNA, the CDR3 is TGTGCCAGTAGTAACAGGGGTAATGGTGTTGAGCAGTTCTTC. Translated, it gives CASSNRGNGVEQFF.

In this sample, this clonotype turned up a few times. The chain uses TRBV5-1 and TRBJ2-4; TRBD1 aligns across 12 bases. The trim removed 0 bases at V and 7 bases at J, leaving 2 bases unmatched. The germline CDR1 and CDR2 sequences are SGHRS and YFSETQ. The CDR3 has 15 amino acids. The CDR3 coding sequence is TGCGCCAGCAGCTTGGAGGGACAGGGGGCGAACATTCAGTACTTC. Translation gives CASSLEGQGANIQYF. Supplemented by reference TRBV5-1 and TRBJ2-4, the full variable domain reads KAGVTQTPRYLIKTRGQQVTLSCSPISGHRSVSWYQQTPGQGLQFLFEYFSETQRNKGNFPGRFSGRQFSNSRSEMNVSTLELGDSALYLCASSLEGQGANIQYFGAGTRLSVL.

This chain joins TRBV28 and TRBJ2-5; no definite D call. V was trimmed by 4 bases and J by 10 bases, leaving 13 bases between them. This CDR3 has 12 residues. Germline CDR1 reads MDHEN; CDR2 reads SYDVKM. The CDR3 reads CASSSLQMGQYF. CDR3 sequence (DNA): TGTGCCAGCAGTTCCCTCCAGATGGGCCAGTACTTC.

The chain joins TRBV6-2 or TRBV6-3 to TRBJ2-7; D may match TRBD1 or TRBD2 (5 bases each). CDR3 size: 13 residues. CDR1 is MNHEY and CDR2 is SVGEGT in the germline V gene. Trimming shortened V by 5 bases and J by 4 bases, and 12 bases separated the two germline ends. The CDR3 loop reads CASSMLWGYEQYF. CDR3 in DNA: TGTGCCAGCAGTATGCTGTGGGGGTACGAGCAGTACTTC.

This clonotype was recorded at least ten times. CDR3 sequence reads: CSAPRHEHYEQYF. The CDR3 DNA reads TGCAGTGCCCCGCGGCATGAGCACTACGAGCAGTACTTC. The chain links TRBV20-1 to TRBJ2-7; D unresolved. The V end lost 6 bases, the J end lost 3 bases, and 15 bases lay between the germline ends. Germline V gene lookup returns CDR1 DFQATT and CDR2 SNEGSKA (reference sequence). The CDR3 is 13 residues long.

The gene calls are TRBV7-9 and TRBJ2-5; D uncertain. CDR1 SEHNR and CDR2 FQNEAQ come from the germline V gene (reference sequence). This CDR3 is built from 14 residues. V was trimmed by 1 base and J by 2 bases, leaving 8 bases between them. CDR3 in amino acids: CASSLVARQETQYF. The CDR3 DNA reads TGTGCCAGCAGCTTAGTAGCACGTCAAGAGACCCAGTACTTC.

The chain links TRBV5-8 to TRBJ2-7; D is unclear. The CDR3 is 15 amino acids. CDR1 SGHTS and CDR2 YDEGEE come from the germline V gene. V dropped 0 bases and J dropped 3 bases, with 13 bases sitting between them. The CDR3 sequence: CASSLEGKGFYEQYF. The CDR3, as DNA: TGTGCCAGCAGCTTGGAAGGGAAGGGCTTCTACGAGCAGTACTTC.

The chain couples TRBV12-3 or TRBV12-4 to TRBJ1-2, with a possible D match to TRBD1 (5 bases). V gave up 4 bases and J gave up 6 bases, with 12 bases separating them. This CDR3 region has 13 residues. CDR3: CASSSLGTHGYTF. The CDR3 coding sequence is TGTGCCAGCAGTTCCCTGGGGACCCATGGCTACACCTTC.

This clonotype was detected only a few times. The chain uses TRBV12-3 or TRBV12-4 and TRBJ2-4; possible D gene TRBD1, 6 bases. The V end was cut by 7 bases, the J end by 2 bases, with 15 bases between. The CDR3 consists of 15 residues. The CDR3 reads CASNLIGTTKNIQYF. In DNA, the CDR3 is TGTGCCAGCAACCTAATCGGGACAACCAAAAACATTCAGTACTTC.

V usage is TRBV7-9 and J usage is TRBJ1-2, with D possibly matching TRBD1 (5 bases). The CDR3 length is 13 residues. Between the trimmed V and J ends, which lost 10 bases and 5 bases, there was a span of 17 bases. Germline lookup yields CDR1 SEHNR and CDR2 FQNEAQ (reference sequence). The CDR3 DNA reads TGTGCCACGGCGGGGCCGCCCCTTTATGGCTACACCTTC. Translated: CATAGPPLYGYTF.

J is TRBJ1-1 and V is TRBV29-1, with D unresolved. Trimming stripped 4 bases from V and 10 bases from J, with 13 bases between. The CDR3 is made up of 11 amino acids. The germline V gene has CDR1 SQVTM and CDR2 ANQGSEA. The CDR3 reads CSVAVGGLAFF. The CDR3 DNA reads as TGCAGCGTTGCAGTGGGTGGGTTAGCTTTCTTT.

This clonotype was counted only a few times. The chain recombines TRBV7-9 with TRBJ2-4, with D maybe TRBD1 (6 bases). V shed 7 bases and J shed 4 bases, with 14 bases lying between them. The CDR3 totals 14 residues. Germline assignment: CDR1 SEHNR and CDR2 FQNEAQ (reference sequence). Written as DNA, the CDR3 is TGTGCCAGCACCCTAGGCGGACAGAAAAACATTCAGTACTTC. Protein sequence: CASTLGGQKNIQYF.